Listed below are T cell receptor beta chains from one sample, sequenced in a study of shared clonotypes between healthy human individuals. Repertoires were generated with immunoSEQ multiplex PCR, while TCRdb's copy carries only in-frame clones and drops some. The profile covers hundreds of thousands of clones, with 80% to 95% appearing a single time and about 25% taken by the ten largest. Sequencing used naive CD8+ T cells sorted from blood. All receptors derive from a man aged 30-40 years in good health. CDR3s include the opening cysteine and the closing phenylalanine or tryptophan. A D gene is named only where the DNA matches it firmly. Some rows have no size entry. The others give once, few or many, or a class for an expanded clone.

J gene | V gene | clone size | D gene | CDR3 DNA | CDR3 protein
TRBJ2-7 | TRBV29-1 | . | TRBD2 | TGCAGCGTTGAGGGGCTAGCGGGAGTTGAGGAGTACTTC | CSVEGLAGVEEYF
TRBJ2-5 | TRBV11-2 | . | . | TGTGCCAGCAGCGTTGTGAATGCCCTACAAGAGACCCAGTACTTC | CASSVVNALQETQYF
TRBJ2-3 | TRBV19 | . | . | TGTGCCAGTAGTATTGGGCGGGGGCTTGAAGATACGCAGTATTTT | CASSIGRGLEDTQYF
TRBJ2-2 | TRBV5-5 | . | . | TGTGCCAGCAGCAGAGGGGGGAACTTGGGGGAGCTGTTTTTT | CASSRGGNLGELFF
TRBJ2-4 | TRBV27 | . | TRBD2 | TGTGCCAGCAGTCAAGAGCGGGAGGAAGCCAAAAACATTCAGTACTTC | CASSQEREEAKNIQYF
TRBJ2-2 | TRBV6-1 | . | . | TGTGCCAGCAGTGAGACGGATAGTGGGGGTACCGGGGAGCTGTTTTTT | CASSETDSGGTGELFF
TRBJ2-5 | TRBV9 | . | TRBD2 | TGTGCCAGCAGCCTCGGGGTAGCGGGAGAGGAGGCTCAAGAGACCCAGTACTTC | CASSLGVAGEEAQETQYF
TRBJ2-1 | TRBV18 | once | . | TGTGCCAGCTCATCGTCGTCATGGGACTCCCTCTACAATGAGCAGTTCTTC | CASSSSSWDSLYNEQFF
TRBJ2-3 | TRBV29-1 | . | TRBD1 | TGCAGCTATTCAGGGGGCGGTCCTACAGATACGCAGTATTTT | CSYSGGGPTDTQYF
TRBJ2-2 | TRBV4-1 | . | . | TGCGCCAGCAGCCAAGGTCCGGTAATCGGGGAGCTGTTTTTT | CASSQGPVIGELFF
TRBJ1-5 | TRBV18 | . | . | TGTGCCAGCTCACCACCTCCGGACAGAGATAGCAATCAGCCCCAGCATTTT | CASSPPPDRDSNQPQHF
TRBJ2-3 | TRBV7-6 | once | . | TGTGCCAGCAGCCTCCAAGAAACAGATACGCAGTATTTT | CASSLQETDTQYF
TRBJ1-1 | TRBV7-9 | . | . | TGTGCCAGCACCCCCTTAGAGAACACTGAAGCTTTCTTT | CASTPLENTEAFF
TRBJ2-1 | TRBV7-8 | . | TRBD2 | TGTGCCAGCAGCTTTAGAGCGGGAGGGGCCAATGAGCAGTTCTTC | CASSFRAGGANEQFF
TRBJ2-1 | TRBV28 | . | . | TGTGCCAGCAGTGGCCGTGAGGCAGCACCCAATGAGCAGTTCTTC | CASSGREAAPNEQFF
TRBJ2-7 | TRBV6-6 | . | TRBD1 | TGTGCCAGCAGCTCTTGGGACAGCGAGCAGTACTTC | CASSSWDSEQYF
TRBJ1-1 | TRBV27 | . | . | TGTGCCAGCATTACCGGGTCTGAAGCTTTCTTT | CASITGSEAFF
TRBJ1-1 | TRBV10-3 | . | . | TGTGCCATCAGTGAAATCGGGGCCACTGAAGCTTTCTTT | CAISEIGATEAFF
TRBJ2-1 | TRBV4-1 | . | . | TGCGCCAGCAGCCCCCTTTCCGGGAGCAATGAGCAGTTCTTC | CASSPLSGSNEQFF